These 25 T cell receptor beta chains share one sample of origin, sequenced in a study of cytomegalovirus exposure and HLA in healthy donors. The PCR made use of 60 Vbeta and 13 Jbeta primers. Data came from immunoSEQ multiplex PCR; TCRdb stores just in-frame clones and leaves some out. This table holds 150,000 to 200,000 clones, around 80% found once. The sample comprised PBMCs. Source of these receptors: a woman aged 18-29 years in good health and CMV-seropositive.

V gene TRBV18 combines with J gene TRBJ2-5; the match to TRBD1 covers 7 bases. CDR3 length: 14 residues. V was clipped by 2 bases and J by 2 bases; unmatched bases: 2. The V gene's germline CDR1 is KGHSH and CDR2 LQKENI. Here the CDR3 reads CASSPSGQQETQYF. The CDR3 DNA reads as TGTGCCAGCTCACCATCGGGACAGCAAGAGACCCAGTACTTC.

This chain links TRBV4-2 with TRBJ2-1, with TRBD2 matching over 7 bases. V gave up 4 bases and J gave up 1 base; unmatched junction bases: 7. The CDR3 runs 16 residues. Germline-derived CDR1 and CDR2 are LGHNA and YNFKEQ. This CDR3 is CASSPMGGGSYNEQFF. The DNA for the CDR3 is TGTGCCAGCAGCCCCATGGGGGGGGGTTCCTACAATGAGCAGTTCTTC.

This sequence joins TRBV5-1 and TRBJ1-1; D is uncertain. V dropped 0 bases and J dropped 6 bases, with 15 bases sitting between them. Per germline, CDR1 SGHRS and CDR2 YFSETQ. The CDR3 contains 15 residues. The CDR3 loop is CASSLGATSGSEAFF. As DNA, the CDR3 is TGCGCCAGCAGCTTGGGAGCGACGTCCGGGTCTGAAGCTTTCTTT.

The chain joins TRBV9 to TRBJ2-1; a weak D match, TRBD2 (6 bases). The CDR3 loop spans 15 amino acids. Between the trimmed V and J ends, which lost 3 bases and 8 bases, there was a span of 18 bases. Germline values: CDR1 SGDLS, CDR2 YYNGEE. In DNA, the CDR3 is TGTGCCAGCAGCGCTGGGGGGACGGAGGTCCATGAGCAGTTCTTC. Protein: CASSAGGTEVHEQFF.

The chain combines TRBV9 with TRBJ1-1; D is possibly TRBD1 (5 bases). This CDR3 spans 13 amino acids. Germline V gene sequence: CDR1 SGDLS, CDR2 YYNGEE. The V and J ends lost 2 bases and 0 bases respectively, with 5 bases between them. DNA of the CDR3: TGTGCCAGCAGCGTGACAGTGAACACTGAAGCTTTCTTT. Translating gives CASSVTVNTEAFF.

This clone has just a few counts. The genes are TRBV6-5 and TRBJ1-6; 7 nucleotides line up with TRBD1. The CDR3 is made up of 14 amino acids. V gave up 5 bases and J gave up 8 bases; unmatched junction bases: 6. The germline V gene has CDR1 MNHEY and CDR2 SVGAGI. The CDR3 loop is CASSTDRDDSPLHF. CDR3 DNA sequence: TGTGCCAGCAGTACTGACAGGGATGATTCACCCCTCCACTTT.

This clone was seen a single time. The chain recombines TRBV6-4 with TRBJ1-6, with 8 bases matching TRBD1. CDR1 and CDR2 (germline): MRHNA, SNTAGT. V lost 4 bases, J lost 10 bases, and 18 bases stayed unmatched. The CDR3 covers 18 residues. The CDR3 sequence: CASSAPGGAGAGRSPLHF. The CDR3 DNA reads TGTGCCAGCAGTGCACCAGGGGGCGCGGGGGCGGGTAGGTCACCCCTCCACTTT.

CDR3 coding DNA: TGTGCCACCTTACTGGGCGGGGGCCAAGAGACCCAGTACTTC. Amino acids: CATLLGGGQETQYF. The rearrangement uses TRBV7-2 and TRBJ2-5; 7 bases are shared with TRBD2. The trim removed 10 bases at V and 1 base at J, leaving 9 bases unmatched. The germline V gene encodes CDR1 SGHTA and CDR2 FQGNSA. The CDR3 has 14 residues.

This clone was counted a single time. The chain carries TRBV2 and TRBJ1-3; 8 bases match TRBD1. The CDR3 runs to 15 residues. Trimming cost V 4 bases and J 2 bases; bases outside gene matches: 4. Germline V lookup: CDR1 SNHLY, CDR2 FYNNEI. For the CDR3, the DNA is TGTGCCAGCAGTGCTTTGACAGGGGCTGGAAACACCATATATTTT. Protein: CASSALTGAGNTIYF.

V gene TRBV30 combines with J gene TRBJ2-3; maybe TRBD1 (6 bases). The V gene lost 0 bases and the J gene lost 6 bases, with 10 bases spanning the gap. The CDR3 covers 13 residues. Germline values: CDR1 GTSNPN, CDR2 SVGIG (reference sequence). DNA for the CDR3: TGTGCCTGGAGTGTGGGGGCGCAGGATACGCAGTATTTT. Translated: CAWSVGAQDTQYF. Filled out from reference TRBV30 and TRBJ2-3, the complete variable domain reads SQTIHQWPATLVQPVGSPLSLECTVEGTSNPNLYWYRQAAGRGLQLLFYSVGIGQISSEVPQNLSASRPQDRQFILSSKKLLLSDSGFYLCAWSVGAQDTQYFGPGTRLTVL.

The rearrangement links TRBV6-5 to TRBJ2-3, with 8 bases lining up with TRBD2. Germline V gene lookup returns CDR1 MNHEY and CDR2 SVGAGI. J lost 8 bases, V lost 8 bases, and 6 bases had no gene match. The CDR3 spans 12 residues. The CDR3 reads CASRSGGGTQYF. DNA for the CDR3: TGTGCCAGCCGCTCGGGAGGGGGTACGCAGTATTTT.

This chain connects TRBV6-1 to TRBJ1-5; D may be TRBD1 (6 bases). The CDR3 is made up of 15 amino acids. The germline CDR1 and CDR2 sequences are MNHNS and SASEGT. The V end was cut by 3 bases, the J end by 8 bases, with 17 bases between. DNA of the CDR3: TGTGCCAGCAGTGAGAGTGGGGGGGCGGAAAAGCCCCAGCATTTT. Residues: CASSESGGAEKPQHF.

The chain couples TRBV7-6 to TRBJ2-2; 9 bases line up with TRBD2. The CDR3 has 16 amino acids. V gave up 5 bases and J gave up 4 bases; unmatched junction bases: 8. The germline gives CDR1 SGHVS, CDR2 FNYEAQ. The DNA of the CDR3 is TGTGCCAGCAGCCGATGGCTAGCGGGATCCACCGGGGAGCTGTTTTTT. Its translation: CASSRWLAGSTGELFF.

This clone was detected a few times. This chain joins TRBV4-1 and TRBJ1-2; no clear D gene. The V and J ends lost 0 bases and 4 bases respectively, with 12 bases between them. Germline loops: CDR1 MGHRA, CDR2 YSYEKL. The CDR3 loop spans 15 amino acids. The CDR3 bases are TGCGCCAGCAGCCAAGAAACTCAAGGGAGCTATGGCTACACCTTC. Amino acids: CASSQETQGSYGYTF.

This chain links TRBV25-1 with TRBJ2-1, with 11 bases fitting TRBD2. Germline CDR1 MGHDK, CDR2 SYGVNS. CDR3 length equals 16 residues. After removal of 5 bases from V and 5 bases from J, the junction contained 8 bases not matched to a gene. The DNA for the CDR3 is TGTGCCAGCAGTAACTTAGCGGGGGGGCGGAACAATGAGCAGTTCTTC. Translating it yields CASSNLAGGRNNEQFF.

The chain uses TRBV7-2 and TRBJ2-5; 8 bases map to TRBD2. With V trimmed by 6 bases and J by 5 bases, 8 bases remained unmatched. Per germline, CDR1 SGHTA and CDR2 FQGNSA. The CDR3 is made up of 14 amino acids. CDR3 DNA: TGTGCCAGCAGAATCGGGGGGGACTCGGAGACCCAGTACTTC. As protein: CASRIGGDSETQYF.

The chain uses TRBV7-2 and TRBJ2-3; no firm D call. Germline loops: CDR1 SGHTA, CDR2 FQGNSA. This CDR3 comprises 10 residues. Between the trimmed V and J ends, which lost 10 bases and 4 bases, there was a span of 6 bases. Written as DNA, the CDR3 is TGTGCCATCCAGTCAGATACGCAGTATTTT. It translates to CAIQSDTQYF.

The chain employs TRBV27 and TRBJ2-7; a possible D gene is TRBD2 (7 bases). V was shortened by 8 bases and J by 2 bases, with 13 bases between the two germline ends. The CDR3 has 13 amino acids. Germline V gene sequence: CDR1 MNHEY, CDR2 SMNVEV (reference sequence). The DNA of the CDR3 is TGTGCCAGCGGGCGGGGGCCCGCCTACGAGCAGTACTTC. Translating gives CASGRGPAYEQYF.

This clone was seen only a few times. This sequence joins TRBV7-9 and TRBJ2-5, with D possibly matching TRBD2 (6 bases). Trimming left V 3 bases short and J 2 bases short, with 10 bases between. The CDR3 sequence is 14 residues long. In germline, CDR1 is SEHNR, CDR2 FQNEAQ (reference sequence). In DNA form, the CDR3 reads TGTGCCAGCAGCTTTGGAGGGGTACAAGAGACCCAGTACTTC. Translation gives CASSFGGVQETQYF.

The V gene is TRBV7-2, the J gene TRBJ2-5; D is perhaps TRBD2 (7 bases). Germline CDR1 and CDR2: SGHTA and FQGNSA. V lost 1 base and J lost 1, with 16 bases in between. This CDR3 has 17 amino acids. The CDR3 here is CASSLGGGGGSQETQYF. The CDR3 bases are TGTGCCAGCAGCTTAGGGGGGGGCGGGGGAAGCCAAGAGACCCAGTACTTC.

The sample holds one count of this clone. The CDR3 sequence: CASSLALGAAYNEQFF. DNA of the CDR3: TGCGCCAGCAGCTTGGCCCTAGGGGCCGCCTACAATGAGCAGTTCTTC. The chain carries TRBV5-1 and TRBJ2-1, with D possibly being TRBD1 (5 bases). The germline CDR1 and CDR2 sequences are SGHRS and YFSETQ. Trimming pared 0 bases from V and 2 bases from J, leaving 12 bases between. This CDR3 region has 16 residues.

The chain combines TRBV28 with TRBJ1-2; D may be TRBD1 (5 bases). In germline, CDR1 is MDHEN, CDR2 SYDVKM. There are 13 residues in the CDR3. Trimming removed 1 base from V and 8 bases from J, with 11 bases in between. CDR3 DNA sequence: TGTGCCAGCAGTTTATTACGGGGGAACGGCTACACCTTC. Translated: CASSLLRGNGYTF.

This rearrangement joins TRBV14 to TRBJ2-7; perhaps TRBD2 as D (7 bases). The CDR3 covers 12 residues. The germline V gene has CDR1 SGHDN and CDR2 FVKESK. V gave up 10 bases and J gave up 6 bases, with 16 bases separating them. DNA for the CDR3: TGTGCCATCGCGTTAGGGGGGGGCGAGCAGTACTTC. It translates to CAIALGGGEQYF.

V and J are TRBV6-1 and TRBJ2-7; maybe TRBD1 (6 bases). The CDR3 is 11 amino acids. The germline gives CDR1 MNHNS, CDR2 SASEGT. Between the trimmed V and J ends, which lost 10 bases and 3 bases, there was a span of 10 bases. The CDR3 DNA sequence: TGTGCCACTAGGACAGACTACGAGCAGTACTTC. Amino acids: CATRTDYEQYF.

This clone was counted a few times. The chain uses TRBV6-6 and TRBJ1-1; possible D gene TRBD1, 5 bases. V was cut by 6 bases and J by 4 bases, with 15 bases left in between. The CDR3 spans 14 residues. CDR1 and CDR2 (germline): MNHNY, SVGAGI (reference sequence). CDR3 loop: CASRLGQGPTEAFF. The CDR3 DNA reads as TGTGCCAGCAGACTCGGACAAGGGCCCACTGAAGCTTTCTTT.